The clone carrying this T cell receptor beta chain turned up a few times. Responders that carried the CFSE label, roughly 200,000 of them, were plated with roughly 200,000 irradiated, violet-dye-labeled stimulator cells. Upon completion of the reaction, proliferating CFSE-low responders, both CD3+CD4+ and CD3+CD8+, were sorted. Trimming removed 5 bases from V and 2 bases from J; junction bases left unmatched: 16. The germline CDR1 and CDR2 sequences are SGHTA and FQGTGA. The CDR3 consists of 20 residues. Some clones are missing from TCRdb's copy, which holds only in-frame ones; the method was immunoSEQ multiplex PCR. The top ten clones hold roughly 3.5% of a sample with around 7,000 clones, about 33% of them seen once. The sample is drawn from a study of graft-versus-host responses after intestinal transplantation. For the study at large: Anti-thymocyte globulin was used for induction in all recipients, who then took tacrolimus and steroids for around 3 years. Study-level points and caveats: Declining HvG levels early post-transplant were linked to peak circulating GvH clone levels. Investigators detected GvH clones in recipient marrow, with some emerging earlier in ileum or blood.

This chain uses TRBV7-3 with TRBJ2-3; 13 bases map to TRBD2. Sequenced here: alloreactive CD8+ T cells from a mixed lymphocyte reaction culture, sampled before transplantation. This sample's subset: CFSE-low proliferating T cells sorted from roughly six-day pre-transplant mixed lymphocyte reaction (GvH or HvG direction). This receptor was identified in a human patient who was an organ donor for intestinal transplantation. CDR3 region: CASSPPRTSGRDTDTDTQYF. CDR3 in DNA: TGTGCCAGCAGCCCTCCCCGGACTAGCGGGAGAGATACCGACACAGATACGCAGTATTTT.